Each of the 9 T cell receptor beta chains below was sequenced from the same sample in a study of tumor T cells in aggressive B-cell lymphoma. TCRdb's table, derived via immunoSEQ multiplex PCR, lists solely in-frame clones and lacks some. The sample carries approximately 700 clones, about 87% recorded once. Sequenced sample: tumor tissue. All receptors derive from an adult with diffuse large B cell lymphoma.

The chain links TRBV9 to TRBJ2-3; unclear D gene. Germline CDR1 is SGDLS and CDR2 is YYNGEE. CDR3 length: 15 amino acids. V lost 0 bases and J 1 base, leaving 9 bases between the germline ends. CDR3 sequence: CASSVGVAGTDTQYF. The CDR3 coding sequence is TGTGCCAGCAGCGTAGGGGTGGCGGGCACAGATACGCAGTATTTT.

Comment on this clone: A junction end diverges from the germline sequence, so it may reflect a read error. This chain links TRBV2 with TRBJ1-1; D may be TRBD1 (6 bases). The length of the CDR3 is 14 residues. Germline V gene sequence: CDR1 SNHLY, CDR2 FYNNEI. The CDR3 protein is CASSPTGWYTKAFF. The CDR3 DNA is TGTGCCAGCAGTCCCACAGGGTGGTACACTAAAGCTTTCTTT.

In DNA form, the CDR3 reads TGTGCCAGTGACCAATCGGGACAGATGAACACCGGGGAGCTGTTTTTT. It yields the protein CASDQSGQMNTGELFF. The genes are TRBV19 and TRBJ2-2; TRBD1 matches 7 bases. The CDR3 spans 16 residues. V was pared by 8 bases and J by 1 base, with 10 bases of the junction left unmatched. Germline CDR1 is LNHDA and CDR2 is SQIVND (reference sequence).

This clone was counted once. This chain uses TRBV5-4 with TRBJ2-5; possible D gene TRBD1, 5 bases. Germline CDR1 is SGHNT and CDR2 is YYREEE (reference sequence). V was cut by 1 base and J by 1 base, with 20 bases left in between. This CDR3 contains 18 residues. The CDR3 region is CASSLTARGRDFQETQYF. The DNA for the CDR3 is TGTGCCAGCAGCTTGACCGCTAGGGGAAGGGATTTCCAAGAGACCCAGTACTTC.

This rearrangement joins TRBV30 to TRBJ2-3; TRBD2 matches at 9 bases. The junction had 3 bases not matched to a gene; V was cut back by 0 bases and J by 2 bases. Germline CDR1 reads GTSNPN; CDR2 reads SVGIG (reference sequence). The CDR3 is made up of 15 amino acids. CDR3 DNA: TGTGCCTGGAGTGTGGGCGGGGGGGACACAGATACGCAGTATTTT. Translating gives CAWSVGGGDTDTQYF. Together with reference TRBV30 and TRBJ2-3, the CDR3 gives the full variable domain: SQTIHQWPATLVQPVGSPLSLECTVEGTSNPNLYWYRQAAGRGLQLLFYSVGIGQISSEVPQNLSASRPQDRQFILSSKKLLLSDSGFYLCAWSVGGGDTDTQYFGPGTRLTVL.

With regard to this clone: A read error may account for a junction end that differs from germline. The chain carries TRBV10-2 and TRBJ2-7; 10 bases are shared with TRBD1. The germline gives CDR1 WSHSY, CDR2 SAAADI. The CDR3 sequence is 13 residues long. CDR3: CASRDRGGDEQYF. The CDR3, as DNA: TGCGCCAGCAGGGACAGGGGGGGGGACGAGCAGTATTTC.

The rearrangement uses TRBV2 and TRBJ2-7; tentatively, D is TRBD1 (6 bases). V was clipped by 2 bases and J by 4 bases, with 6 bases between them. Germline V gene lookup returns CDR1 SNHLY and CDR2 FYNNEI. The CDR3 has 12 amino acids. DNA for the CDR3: TGTGCCAGCAGTGAACAGGGGTACGAGCAGTACTTC. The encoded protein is CASSEQGYEQYF.

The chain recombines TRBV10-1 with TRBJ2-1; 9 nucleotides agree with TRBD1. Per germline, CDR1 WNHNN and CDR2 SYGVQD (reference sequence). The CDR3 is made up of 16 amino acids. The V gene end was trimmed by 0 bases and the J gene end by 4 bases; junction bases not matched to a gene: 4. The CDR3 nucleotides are TGCGCCAGCAGTGAGTCAGTGGGACAGGGTTACAATGAGCAGTTCTTC. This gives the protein CASSESVGQGYNEQFF.

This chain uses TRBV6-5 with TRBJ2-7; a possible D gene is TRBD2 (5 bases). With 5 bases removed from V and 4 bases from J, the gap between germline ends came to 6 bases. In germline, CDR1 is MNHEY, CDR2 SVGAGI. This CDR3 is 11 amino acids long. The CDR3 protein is CASSTGYEQYF. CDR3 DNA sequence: TGTGCCAGCAGTACGGGATACGAGCAGTACTTC.